Reported below is one T cell receptor beta chain. These data belong to a study of blood T cell repertoires in COVID-19. This CDR3 is built from 13 residues. The germline CDR1 and CDR2 sequences are SGHTA and FQGTGA. Trimming took off 5 bases at V and 4 bases at J, with 11 bases between the two ends. The repertoire was sequenced with immunoSEQ multiplex PCR; TCRdb's copy has only in-frame clones and lacks some. Of some 220,000 clones in the sample, roughly 85% were seen once. The receptor was isolated from a woman aged 70-85 years with COVID-19, enrolled during active disease. V and J are TRBV7-3 and TRBJ1-1; D perhaps matches TRBD1 (5 bases). The sequenced material came from peripheral blood. CDR3 DNA: TGTGCCAGCAGCCGCGACAGAACCACTGAAGCTTTCTTT. Protein sequence: CASSRDRTTEAFF.